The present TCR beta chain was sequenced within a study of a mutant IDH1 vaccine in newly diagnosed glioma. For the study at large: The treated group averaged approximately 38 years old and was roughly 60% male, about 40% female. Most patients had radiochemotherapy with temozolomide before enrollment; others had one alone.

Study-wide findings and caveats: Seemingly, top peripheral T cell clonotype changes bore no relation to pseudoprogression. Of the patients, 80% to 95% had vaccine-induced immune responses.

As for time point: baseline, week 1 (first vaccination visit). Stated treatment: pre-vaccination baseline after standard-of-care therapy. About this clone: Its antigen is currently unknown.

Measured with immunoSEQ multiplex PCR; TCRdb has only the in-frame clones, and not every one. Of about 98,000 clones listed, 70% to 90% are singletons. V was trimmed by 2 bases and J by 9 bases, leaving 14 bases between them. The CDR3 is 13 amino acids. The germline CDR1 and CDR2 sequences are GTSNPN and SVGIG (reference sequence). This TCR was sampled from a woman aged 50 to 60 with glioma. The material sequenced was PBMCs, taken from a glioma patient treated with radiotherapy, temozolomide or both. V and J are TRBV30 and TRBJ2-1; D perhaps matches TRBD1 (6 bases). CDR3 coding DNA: TGTGCCTGGAGTCTCAGGGGTCACGGTGAGCAGTTCTTC. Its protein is CAWSLRGHGEQFF.